One and the same sample provided the 15 T cell receptor beta chains below, sequenced in a study of blood T cell repertoires in COVID-19. Sequencing used immunoSEQ multiplex PCR; TCRdb keeps in-frame clones, though not all of them. This sample has under 350,000 clones, with around 89% found just once. Sequences were obtained from peripheral blood. The origin of the receptors is a man aged 40-55 years with acute or convalescent COVID-19.

The V and J genes are TRBV19 and TRBJ2-4; a possible D gene is TRBD1 (5 bases). Germline V gene lookup returns CDR1 LNHDA and CDR2 SQIVND (reference sequence). The CDR3 covers 18 residues. V lost 3 bases and J lost 0, with 18 bases in between. In DNA, the CDR3 is TGTGCCAGTAGTATGGGCAGGGCAGGATCTTTAGCCAAAAACATTCAGTACTTC. Its protein is CASSMGRAGSLAKNIQYF.

The rearrangement links TRBV4-1 to TRBJ1-1; D perhaps matches TRBD1 (5 bases). V was trimmed by 1 base and J by 0 bases, leaving 15 bases between them. The CDR3 extends over 17 amino acids. Germline CDR1 and CDR2: MGHRA and YSYEKL. The CDR3 nucleotides are TGCGCCAGCAGCCAAGGGGGCGGATTCAAGATGAACACTGAAGCTTTCTTT. Translated, it gives CASSQGGGFKMNTEAFF.

Here the CDR3 DNA reads TGTGCCTGGAGCCTGACAGGGTACAATTCACCCCTCCACTTT. Amino acids: CAWSLTGYNSPLHF. The chain employs TRBV30 and TRBJ1-6, with 7 bases aligning to TRBD1. Germline-derived CDR1 and CDR2 are GTSNPN and SVGIG (reference sequence). Trimming removed 3 bases from V and 7 bases from J; junction bases left unmatched: 6. The CDR3 totals 14 residues.

The chain combines TRBV2 with TRBJ1-4; TRBD1 might be the D (6 bases). V was trimmed by 8 bases and J by 8 bases, leaving 15 bases between them. The CDR3 extends over 13 amino acids. Germline V lookup: CDR1 SNHLY, CDR2 FYNNEI. The chain's CDR3 is CASLRGLSEKLFF. The CDR3, as DNA: TGTGCCAGCTTGCGGGGGCTAAGCGAAAAACTGTTTTTT.

V and J are TRBV7-9 and TRBJ1-4; TRBD1 is a possible D gene (5 bases). The CDR3 contains 12 residues. Germline CDR1 and CDR2: SEHNR and FQNEAQ (reference sequence). V was pared by 6 bases and J by 8 bases, with 10 bases between. The CDR3 reads CASSQRQEKLFF. The CDR3 DNA sequence: TGTGCCAGCAGTCAAAGACAGGAAAAACTGTTTTTT.

This clone was recorded once. An end of the junction differs from the germline gene, which may be a read error. V is TRBV2 and J is TRBJ1-5; 8 bases fit TRBD1. The CDR3 totals 14 residues. Germline CDR1 and CDR2: SNHLY and FYNNEI. The CDR3 DNA sequence: TGTGCCAGCAGTCGACAGGGGAGCAGTCAGCCCCAGCATTTT. Protein product: CASSRQGSSQPQHF.

J is TRBJ2-1 and V is TRBV27; TRBD1 is a possible D gene (5 bases). The CDR3 length is 15 residues. The V gene lost 2 bases and the J gene lost 5 bases, with 13 bases spanning the gap. CDR1 MNHEY and CDR2 SMNVEV come from the germline V gene (reference sequence). The DNA of the CDR3 is TGTGCCAGCAGTTTACTAGGGGCGCAAGACAATGAGCAGTTCTTC. Its translation is CASSLLGAQDNEQFF.

The rearrangement uses TRBV7-2 and TRBJ2-7, with 7 positions matching TRBD2. This CDR3 contains 15 residues. V lost 2 bases, J lost 5 bases, and 9 bases stayed unmatched. Germline assignment: CDR1 SGHTA and CDR2 FQGNSA. The CDR3 coding sequence is TGTGCCAGCAGCTTAAGGCGGGGGATTGTAAACGAGCAGTACTTC. It specifies CASSLRRGIVNEQYF.

The CDR3 nucleotides read TGTGCCAGCGGCAAACTAGCGGGGGCCATCAATGAGCAGTTCTTC. This translates into CASGKLAGAINEQFF. The chain joins TRBV7-6 to TRBJ2-1, with 11 bases matching TRBD2. The V gene's germline CDR1 is SGHVS and CDR2 FNYEAQ. V trimming: 8 bases; J trimming: 6 bases; junction bases outside the gene matches: 9. This CDR3 has 15 residues.

This clone occurred once. V gene TRBV4-2 combines with J gene TRBJ2-3; no reliable D call. CDR1 is LGHNA and CDR2 is YNFKEQ in the germline V gene. V was pared by 1 base and J by 2 bases, with 7 bases between. The CDR3 contains 14 residues. The CDR3 nucleotides read TGTGCCAGCAGCCAAGGGAGTTTCACAGATACGCAGTATTTT. It is translated as CASSQGSFTDTQYF.

The rearrangement uses TRBV3-1 (or the pseudogene TRBV3-2) and TRBJ2-7, with D unclear. The length of the CDR3 is 11 residues. The ends were cut back, 4 bases at V and 6 bases at J, with 7 bases in the middle. Looked up from germline, CDR1 is LGHDT and CDR2 is YNNKEL (reference sequence). This chain's CDR3 is CASSLLGEQYF. The CDR3 DNA reads as TGTGCCAGCAGCCTCCTCGGCGAGCAGTACTTC.

The chain carries TRBV7-8 and TRBJ1-4; no clear D. V was clipped by 0 bases and J by 5 bases, with 13 bases between them. Germline CDR1 SGHVS, CDR2 FQNEAQ. The CDR3 totals 16 residues. The CDR3 spells CASSLAVSLLNEKLFF. The CDR3 DNA sequence: TGTGCCAGCAGCTTAGCAGTTAGTCTTCTGAATGAAAAACTGTTTTTT.

The chain links TRBV7-3 to TRBJ2-2; tentative D call: TRBD1 (5 bases). Germline loops: CDR1 SGHTA, CDR2 FQGTGA. CDR3 length: 13 amino acids. V gave up 3 bases and J gave up 5 bases, with 7 bases separating them. This chain's CDR3 is CASSFSGTGELFF. In DNA form, the CDR3 reads TGTGCCAGCAGCTTTTCAGGGACCGGGGAGCTGTTTTTT.

J is TRBJ1-5 and V is TRBV5-1; 7 nucleotides line up with TRBD1. The V and J ends lost 4 bases and 1 base, in that order; junction bases with no gene match: 5. The CDR3 has 15 residues. Germline lookup yields CDR1 SGHRS and CDR2 YFSETQ. CDR3 DNA: TGCGCCAGCAGCAGGGGGCCGGAGAGCAATCAGCCCCAGCATTTT. Its translation: CASSRGPESNQPQHF.

The rearrangement uses TRBV6-6 and TRBJ1-6; 9 nucleotides agree with TRBD1. Germline CDR1 is MNHNY and CDR2 is SVGAGI (reference sequence). Trimming cost V 8 bases and J 8 bases; bases outside gene matches: 7. The CDR3 is 14 amino acids. Written as DNA, the CDR3 is TGTGCCAGCGGGCCCGGGACAGGGTATTCACCCCTCCACTTT. As protein: CASGPGTGYSPLHF.